This T cell receptor (beta chain) came from a study of blood T cell repertoires in COVID-19. Study background: Samples of COVID-19 (acute and convalescent) were obtained from the United States, Italy and Spain. From T cells, B-cell-depleted T cells, or PBMCs came the material, which was cDNA or gDNA.

Original analysis: Scientists estimated how many nucleated cells there were by amplifying reference gene primers. TCRdb keeps only in-frame clones here, not all; method: immunoSEQ multiplex PCR. The V and J calls and the clone size are those of that table, but D and trimming were determined from the DNA. The sample shows about 240,000 clones, roughly 86% of them seen only once. This CDR3 has 13 amino acids. From germline, CDR1 is MGHDK and CDR2 SYGVNS. The V and J ends lost 2 bases and 8 bases respectively, with 12 bases between them. The receptor's source is a woman in her 70s with active or convalescent COVID-19. Sequenced material: peripheral blood. This chain uses TRBV25-1 with TRBJ1-2; D gene ambiguous. The CDR3 here is CASSEGPFAGYTF. As DNA, the CDR3 is TGTGCCAGCAGTGAAGGCCCGTTCGCAGGCTACACCTTC.